This TCR beta chain was sequenced for a study of T cells in Graves' hyperthyroidism and ophthalmopathy. Study results and caveats: Ophthalmopathy and stable hyperthyroidism were told apart by a 13 V-J model. Most thyroid clonotypes that were expanded above 0.001 also turned up in blood.

TCR beta CDR3 regions were amplified from RNA. Using the HTBI primer set, a first-round RT-PCR was run on the TCR CDR3. In TCRdb, the multiplex PCR reads were re-called with MiXCR into one record per CDR3 protein. Of approximately 98,000 distinct CDR3 sequences detected, 40% appear once; the ten largest clones hold roughly 10%. Comment on this clonotype: Antigen specificity is unknown. An end of the junction does not agree with germline; a read error may underlie this.

Patients aged 18 to 65 had newly diagnosed hyperthyroidism lasting under 2 months. Clinicians diagnosed patients from clinical symptoms, serum thyroxine and TRAb, thyroid ultrasound and orbital computed tomography. Germline CDR1 reads SEHNR; CDR2 reads FQNEAQ (reference sequence). The CDR3 runs to 14 residues. The chain joins TRBV7-9 to TRBJ1-1, with a weak D call TRBD1 (5 bases). This TCR came from a woman in her twenties or thirties with Graves' hyperthyroidism. Sequenced: peripheral blood or thyroid tissue (not recorded which). The CDR3 region has the DNA TGTGCCAGCACCTTCGAGGGACTGAACACCGAAGCTTCCTTT. Its protein is CASTFEGLNTEASF.